This TCR beta chain derives from a study of blood T cell repertoires in COVID-19. Germline CDR1 reads SGHTA; CDR2 reads FQGNSA. Trimming shortened V by 0 bases and J by 2 bases, and 12 bases separated the two germline ends. The CDR3 runs to 16 residues. Original methodology: Amplification from reference gene primers served as the basis for estimated nucleated cell counts. The protocol was immunoSEQ multiplex PCR, while the TCRdb copy is restricted to in-frame clones and leaves out a portion. V, J and clone size are taken as reported in that table, and D and trimming were inferred from the DNA itself. Of a few hundred thousand clones listed, roughly 90% were seen once; the top ten hold under 0.95%.

The rearrangement links TRBV7-2 to TRBJ2-3; no clear D. This TCR was recovered from a man in his thirties or forties with acute or convalescent COVID-19. The sequenced material came from peripheral blood. The CDR3 loop reads CASSLARNHLTDTQYF. For the CDR3, the DNA is TGTGCCAGCAGCTTAGCGCGGAACCACCTCACAGATACGCAGTATTTT.